These 23 T cell receptor beta chains came from one sample sequenced in a study of blood T cell repertoires in COVID-19. TCRdb's table, derived via immunoSEQ multiplex PCR, lists solely in-frame clones and lacks some. The sample records around 67,000 clones, around 90% being singletons. Sequencing used peripheral blood. These receptors all come from a woman of 80 years or more with active or convalescent COVID-19.

The rearrangement joins TRBV11-3 to TRBJ1-3, with a possible D match to TRBD1 (5 bases). Germline CDR1 reads SGHNT; CDR2 reads YENEEA. This CDR3 contains 14 residues. V lost 5 bases and J lost 2, with 10 bases in between. Here the CDR3 DNA reads TGTGCCAGCAGCCCCAGCAGGGCTGGAAACACCATATATTTT. Protein product: CASSPSRAGNTIYF.

This clone was seen only a few times. This chain connects TRBV3-1 (or the pseudogene TRBV3-2) to TRBJ2-2; D unresolved. Trimming removed 0 bases from V and 7 bases from J, with 9 bases in between. CDR3 length: 14 residues. The germline CDR1 and CDR2 sequences are LGHDT and YNNKEL (reference sequence). CDR3 sequence (DNA): TGTGCCAGCAGCCAAGAACAGTATAGCGGGGAGCTGTTTTTT. As protein: CASSQEQYSGELFF.

This clone showed up just once. V gene TRBV4-1 combines with J gene TRBJ2-7, with D hard to call. The CDR3 loop spans 15 amino acids. V gave up 1 base and J gave up 5 bases, with 15 bases separating them. Germline assignment: CDR1 MGHRA and CDR2 YSYEKL. The CDR3 loop reads CASSQGIQTRDEQYF. The CDR3 DNA reads as TGCGCCAGCAGCCAAGGTATCCAGACTCGCGACGAGCAGTACTTC.

V gene TRBV9 combines with J gene TRBJ2-5; the match to TRBD2 covers 12 bases. The germline V gene encodes CDR1 SGDLS and CDR2 YYNGEE. The CDR3 has 16 residues. The V segment lost 0 bases and the J segment 1 base; nucleotides outside the gene matches: 1. The CDR3 loop reads CASSVGTSGVQETQYF. Written as DNA, the CDR3 is TGTGCCAGCAGCGTAGGGACTAGCGGGGTCCAAGAGACCCAGTACTTC.

The chain carries TRBV11-2 and TRBJ2-1, with 12 bases identical to TRBD2. J gave up 4 bases and V 1 base, and 2 bases lay outside the gene matches. Looked up from germline, CDR1 is SGHAT and CDR2 is FQNNGV. CDR3 length equals 16 residues. CDR3 bases: TGTGCCAGCAGCTTAGGTACTAGCGGGGGGTACAATGAGCAGTTCTTC. Residues: CASSLGTSGGYNEQFF.

This chain joins TRBV5-1 and TRBJ2-5, with TRBD1 as a possible D gene (5 bases). Trimming shortened V by 4 bases and J by 2 bases, and 9 bases separated the two germline ends. Germline loops: CDR1 SGHRS, CDR2 YFSETQ. The CDR3 is made up of 13 amino acids. DNA of the CDR3: TGCGCCAGCAGCGAGCAGGGACAAGAGACCCAGTACTTC. It yields the protein CASSEQGQETQYF.

J is TRBJ1-1 and V is TRBV11-2; D is possibly TRBD1 (6 bases). V gave up 6 bases and J gave up 0 bases, with 11 bases separating them. Germline V gives CDR1 SGHAT, CDR2 FQNNGV. This CDR3 comprises 14 residues. The CDR3 coding sequence is TGTGCCAGCAGACGCGGACAGCTGAACACTGAAGCTTTCTTT. Translating it yields CASRRGQLNTEAFF.

CDR3: CATSESGQGMGYTF. The CDR3 nucleotides read TGTGCCACCAGTGAGTCCGGACAGGGGATGGGTTACACCTTC. The V gene is TRBV24-1, the J gene TRBJ1-2, with 9 bases lining up with TRBD1. Germline CDR1 reads KGHDR; CDR2 reads SFDVKD. The J segment lost 11 bases and the V segment lost 4 bases, leaving 10 bases of the junction unmatched. The CDR3 consists of 14 residues.

This clone was seen more than once but under ten times. This sequence joins TRBV7-2 and TRBJ2-5; D is possibly TRBD1 (5 bases). The CDR3 is 15 amino acids. Germline V CDR1 and CDR2: SGHTA, FQGNSA. Trimming cost V 0 bases and J 2 bases, with 10 bases left between them. In DNA form, the CDR3 reads TGTGCCAGCAGCTTAGCGATAGGGGTGCAAGAGACCCAGTACTTC. This translates into CASSLAIGVQETQYF. Full variable domain (remainder filled in from reference TRBV7-2 and TRBJ2-5): GAGVSQSPSNKVTEKGKDVELRCDPISGHTALYWYRQSLGQGLEFLIYFQGNSAPDKSGLPSDRFSAERTGGSVSTLTIQRTQQEDSAVYLCASSLAIGVQETQYFGPGTRLLVL.

The chain couples TRBV11-3 to TRBJ1-1; 7 nucleotides agree with TRBD1. Per germline, CDR1 SGHNT and CDR2 YENEEA. V was pared by 5 bases and J by 7 bases, with 4 bases of the junction left unmatched. This CDR3 contains 12 residues. The CDR3 DNA follows: TGTGCCAGCAGCCTGAGACAGGGTGAAGCTTTCTTT. This encodes CASSLRQGEAFF.

This clone was detected a few times. The chain carries TRBV25-1 and TRBJ1-6; 7 bases fit TRBD1. This CDR3 spans 15 amino acids. The V gene's germline CDR1 is MGHDK and CDR2 SYGVNS. After removal of 1 base from V and 9 bases from J, the junction contained 6 bases not matched to a gene. CDR3 sequence reads: CASSESKGALSPLHF. In DNA, the CDR3 is TGTGCCAGCAGTGAATCAAAGGGGGCGCTTTCACCCCTCCACTTT.

The chain recombines TRBV12-3 or TRBV12-4 with TRBJ1-1; D may be TRBD1 (5 bases). The CDR3 sequence is 12 residues long. Deletions cut 3 bases from V and 11 bases from J, with 13 bases between. The CDR3 DNA follows: TGTGCCAGCAGTTTGGCCCCTCCAGGGGCTTTCTTT. Protein: CASSLAPPGAFF.

V usage is TRBV10-3 and J usage is TRBJ1-2, with a weak D call TRBD1 (6 bases). The CDR3 totals 12 residues. The V and J ends lost 8 bases and 1 base respectively, with 8 bases between them. Germline CDR1 reads ENHRY; CDR2 reads SYGVKD. The chain's CDR3 is CAIGGLNYGYTF. CDR3 nucleotide sequence: TGTGCCATCGGGGGCCTTAACTATGGCTACACCTTC.

The V and J genes are TRBV19 and TRBJ2-1; 7 bases fit TRBD2. In germline, CDR1 is LNHDA, CDR2 SQIVND (reference sequence). This CDR3 is built from 13 residues. Trimming cost V 9 bases and J 7 bases; bases outside gene matches: 9. CDR3 DNA sequence: TGTGCCAGCGTTGAGCGGGGTAGGAATGAGCAGTTCTTC. This translates into CASVERGRNEQFF.

This chain connects TRBV7-2 to TRBJ1-5, with unresolved D. This CDR3 has 16 amino acids. Trimming took off 2 bases at V and 1 base at J, with 12 bases between the two ends. Germline loops: CDR1 SGHTA, CDR2 FQGNSA. The CDR3, as DNA: TGTGCCAGCAGCTTAAGAGGGATTGGGAGCAATCAGCCCCAGCATTTT. It translates to CASSLRGIGSNQPQHF. The complete variable domain, with remaining parts taken from reference TRBV7-2 and TRBJ1-5, reads GAGVSQSPSNKVTEKGKDVELRCDPISGHTALYWYRQSLGQGLEFLIYFQGNSAPDKSGLPSDRFSAERTGGSVSTLTIQRTQQEDSAVYLCASSLRGIGSNQPQHFGDGTRLSIL.

This chain uses TRBV10-1 with TRBJ1-3, with D uncertain. The V gene lost 1 base and the J gene lost 0 bases, with 7 bases spanning the gap. Germline V CDR1 and CDR2: WNHNN, SYGVQD (reference sequence). This CDR3 has 15 residues. CDR3 sequence: CASSEFPGSGNTIYF. CDR3 in DNA: TGCGCCAGCAGTGAGTTCCCGGGCTCTGGAAACACCATATATTTT.

CDR3 sequence: CSASFRGRVYGYTF. The CDR3 DNA sequence: TGCAGTGCTAGTTTCAGGGGGCGAGTCTATGGCTACACCTTC. The J gene is TRBJ1-2, the V gene TRBV20-1, with TRBD1 matching 8 bases. Germline loops: CDR1 DFQATT, CDR2 SNEGSKA (reference sequence). This CDR3 has 14 amino acids. Losses at the gene ends were 3 bases for V and 4 bases for J; bases not matched to a gene: 7.

This chain connects TRBV7-2 to TRBJ2-7, with 9 bases that match TRBD1. This CDR3 contains 16 residues. From germline, CDR1 is SGHTA and CDR2 FQGNSA. With V trimmed by 5 bases and J by 2 bases, 10 bases remained unmatched. CDR3 loop: CASSASRDRATYEQYF. The CDR3 nucleotides read TGTGCCAGCAGCGCGAGCCGGGACAGGGCGACCTACGAGCAGTACTTC.

This clone was seen a handful of times. The gene calls are TRBV11-2 and TRBJ1-2, with D possibly being TRBD1 (5 bases). The ends were cut back, 5 bases at V and 0 bases at J, with 22 bases in the middle. The CDR3 is 18 residues long. Germline V gene sequence: CDR1 SGHAT, CDR2 FQNNGV. The CDR3 DNA reads TGTGCCAGCAGCCGTGATGGTTTACAGGTCTCAACTAACTATGGCTACACCTTC. This encodes CASSRDGLQVSTNYGYTF.

This sequence joins TRBV5-1 and TRBJ2-5; D is undetermined. Germline loops: CDR1 SGHRS, CDR2 YFSETQ. There are 12 residues in the CDR3. V was shortened by 4 bases and J by 0 bases, with 4 bases between the two germline ends. The CDR3 DNA follows: TGCGCCAGCAGCCCTTACCAAGAGACCCAGTACTTC. Translation gives CASSPYQETQYF.

The chain joins TRBV6-2 or TRBV6-3 to TRBJ2-7; D gene unclear. Germline CDR1 and CDR2: MNHEY and SVGEGT. The CDR3 is 15 residues long. The V gene lost 0 bases and the J gene lost 0 bases, with 9 bases spanning the gap. The CDR3 nucleotides are TGTGCCAGCAGTTACTCGTCTTCTAGCTCCTACGAGCAGTACTTC. Residues: CASSYSSSSSYEQYF.

The chain is built from TRBV9 and TRBJ2-7; TRBD1 matches 10 bases. This CDR3 has 16 amino acids. V shed 0 bases and J 4 bases; nucleotides not matched to a gene: 7. CDR1 is SGDLS, CDR2 YYNGEE, per germline. CDR3 sequence reads: CASSVAPGQGPYEQYF. The CDR3 nucleotides read TGTGCCAGCAGCGTAGCTCCGGGACAGGGGCCTTACGAGCAGTACTTC. The variable domain in full, with the rest retrieved from reference TRBV9 and TRBJ2-7, is DSGVTQTPKHLITATGQRVTLRCSPRSGDLSVYWYQQSLDQGLQFLIQYYNGEERAKGNILERFSAQQFPDLHSELNLSSLELGDSALYFCASSVAPGQGPYEQYFGPGTRLTVT.

The chain combines TRBV19 with TRBJ2-7, with TRBD1 matching 8 bases. V shed 5 bases and J 5 bases; nucleotides not matched to a gene: 5. The CDR3 length is 13 residues. Germline CDR1 is LNHDA and CDR2 is SQIVND (reference sequence). CDR3 sequence: CASSGQGIHEQYF. The CDR3 bases are TGTGCCAGTAGTGGACAGGGAATCCACGAGCAGTACTTC. Looking up the rest from reference TRBV19 and TRBJ2-7 gives the full variable domain: DGGITQSPKYLFRKEGQNVTLSCEQNLNHDAMYWYRQDPGQGLRLIYYSQIVNDFQKGDIAEGYSVSREKKESFPLTVTSAQKNPTAFYLCASSGQGIHEQYFGPGTRLTVT.